Below, 15 T cell receptor beta chains from the same sample are listed, as sequenced in a study of CD8+ T cells in alopecia areata. TCR sequencing used cDNA made by reverse transcription of extracted RNA. Generated by immunoSEQ multiplex PCR, the TCRdb table keeps only in-frame clones and is missing some. The sample presents approximately 300,000 clones, none singletons. Markers used for sorting pooled cutaneous lymph node cells were CD4, CD8alpha, NKG2D, NKG2ACE and others. Sequencing was performed on CD4+ T cells sorted from a lymph node. The source is a C3H/HeJ mouse with alopecia areata. The MHC haplotype recorded for the strain is H2-k.

This clone was seen a handful of times. The genes are named according to mouse. The sequenced CDR3 bases are TGTGCCAGCAGCCAAGATATGGGACAGAACTATGCT. Protein: CASSQDMGQNYA. The whole CDR3 protein is CASSQDMGQNYAEQFF. The chain links TRBV5 to TRBJ2-1; 7 bases map to TRBD1. The CDR3 extends 4 residues past the end of the read, so its final part is completed from the germline J gene. Germline CDR1 is LGHNA and CDR2 is YNLKQL (reference sequence). CDR3 length: 16 residues. J gave up 1 base and V 0 bases, and 3 bases lay outside the gene matches.

Comments on this clone: The gene names given are mouse names. Read data end 4 residues before the CDR3 end; the end is taken from the germline J gene. The identical CDR3 is also encoded by other nucleotide sequences in the sample. The J gene is TRBJ2-3, the V gene TRBV19; 8 nucleotides match TRBD1. J was trimmed by 1 base and V by 2 bases; bases with no gene match: 3. This CDR3 has 15 amino acids. CDR1 is FNHDT and CDR2 is SITEND in the germline V gene (reference sequence). CDR3 sequence: CASSIPGGGAETLYF. CDR3 DNA, as far as it was read: TGTGCCAGCAGTATCCCAGGGGGCGGTGCAGAA. Looking up the rest from reference TRBV19 and TRBJ2-3 gives the full variable domain: GGIITQTPKFLIGQEGQKLTLKCQQNFNHDTMYWYRQDSGKGLRLIYYSITENDLQKGDLSEGYDASREKKSSFSLTVTSAQKNEMAVFLCASSIPGGGAETLYFGSGTRLTVL.

Comment on this clone: Genes and germline come from the mouse. The sequence runs out 4 residues before the end of the CDR3; the remainder is reconstructed from the germline J gene. Distinct nucleotide sequences in the sample also encode this CDR3. The genes are TRBV5 and TRBJ2-1, with D perhaps TRBD1 (5 bases). Per germline, CDR1 LGHNA and CDR2 YNLKQL (reference sequence). The CDR3 sequence is 15 residues long. Trimming removed 0 bases at V and 1 base at J, with 7 bases between. The sequenced part of the CDR3 DNA is TGTGCCAGCAGCCAAGAACCAGGGAACTATGCT. This gives the protein CASSQEPGNYA. The whole CDR3 sequence is CASSQEPGNYAEQFF.

This clone appeared a few times. Mouse gene names and germline throughout. The missing CDR3 end, 4 residues past where the read stops, is filled in from the germline J gene. This rearrangement joins TRBV13-1 to TRBJ2-7; 8 positions agree with TRBD2. Per germline, CDR1 NSHNY and CDR2 SYGAGN. The CDR3 covers 15 residues. This CDR3 reads CASSDGRGGVHEQYF. The CDR3 bases that were read are TGTGCCAGCAGTGATGGTCGGGGGGGCGTTCAT.

For this clone: Gene names refer to mouse genes. The read gets to within 4 residues of the CDR3 end, and the germline J gene fills in the rest. The chain recombines TRBV13-3 with TRBJ1-1; 11 bases match TRBD1. There are 13 residues in the CDR3. Germline V CDR1 and CDR2: NNHDY, SYVADS. The DNA read from the CDR3 is TGTGCCAGCAGGCGGGACAGGGGGACA. Translated, it gives CASRRDRGT. The whole CDR3 region reads CASRRDRGTEVFF.

Only a few counts were recorded for this clone. The genes are named according to mouse. Read coverage stops 4 residues before the CDR3 terminus; the germline J gene supplies the remainder. V usage is TRBV13-3 and J usage is TRBJ2-3; D is undetermined. The germline CDR1 and CDR2 sequences are NNHDY and SYVADS. Deletions cut 1 base from V and 0 bases from J, with 9 bases between. The CDR3 has 15 residues. CDR3 protein: CASSDRTSSAETLYF. Incomplete CDR3 DNA: TGTGCCAGCAGTGATCGAACATCTAGTGCAGAA.

With respect to this clone: Gene and germline names: mouse. The sequenced part of the CDR3 DNA is TGTGCCAGCAGTGATCCGGGACTGGGGGGTCCTCAAAAC. It translates to CASSDPGLGGPQN. The complete CDR3 reads CASSDPGLGGPQNTLYF. This sequence joins TRBV13-1 and TRBJ2-4; 12 positions match TRBD2. The sequence runs out 4 residues before the end of the CDR3; the remainder is reconstructed from the germline J gene. The trim removed 1 base at V and 2 bases at J, leaving 5 bases unmatched. This CDR3 has 17 residues. Germline lookup yields CDR1 NSHNY and CDR2 SYGAGN.

Only a few counts were recorded for this clone. Gene names are mouse gene names. The read ends 4 residues shy of where the CDR3 ends; the end is completed using the germline J gene. This chain uses TRBV13-3 with TRBJ2-7; D is undetermined. There are 12 residues in the CDR3. Germline lookup yields CDR1 NNHDY and CDR2 SYVADS. The CDR3 here is CASSESLYEQYF. Incomplete CDR3 DNA: TGTGCCAGCAGTGAATCCCTTTAT.

This clone was observed a few times. Gene names and germline match the mouse. The CDR3 end lies 4 residues beyond the end of the read and is filled in from the germline J gene. The J gene is TRBJ2-5, the V gene TRBV31, with D unclear. Germline assignment: CDR1 GKSSPN and CDR2 SITVG. The CDR3 is 12 amino acids. The CDR3 here is CAWSLMGDTQYF. CDR3 bases read: TGTGCCTGGAGTCTCATGGGTGAC. Full variable domain (outside the CDR3, taken from reference TRBV31 and TRBJ2-5): AQTIHQWPVAEIKAVGSPLSLGCTIKGKSSPNLYWYWQATGGTLQQLFYSITVGQVESVVQLNLSASRPKDDQFILSTEKLLLSHSGFYLCAWSLMGDTQYFGPGTRLLVL.

In its sample, this clone was seen a few times. The gene names here belong to mouse. The read ends 4 residues before the CDR3 terminus; that terminus is restored from the germline J gene. This sample includes further DNA sequences coding for the same CDR3. J is TRBJ2-2 and V is TRBV13-3; 7 bases align to TRBD1. V was clipped by 6 bases and J by 2 bases; unmatched bases: 4. The CDR3 loop spans 14 amino acids. Germline V lookup: CDR1 NNHDY, CDR2 SYVADS. The sequenced part of the CDR3 DNA is TGTGCCAGCAAGTACAGGGGCAACACCGGG. Its translation is CASKYRGNTG. The complete CDR3 sequence is CASKYRGNTGQLYF.

This clone was observed a handful of times. The genes and germline here are from mouse. The read stops 4 residues short of the end of the CDR3; the missing end is completed from the germline J gene. V is TRBV13-3 and J is TRBJ1-1; no firm D call. The CDR3 extends over 13 amino acids. Per germline, CDR1 NNHDY and CDR2 SYVADS. The CDR3 spells CASSSFGVAEVFF. The CDR3 bases that were read are TGTGCCAGCAGTTCCTTTGGGGTGGCA.

Notes on this clone: Germline and genes: mouse. The CDR3 extends 4 residues past the end of the read, so its final part is completed from the germline J gene. The chain links TRBV31 to TRBJ2-2; 11 bases align to TRBD2. The V gene's germline CDR1 is GKSSPN and CDR2 SITVG. The CDR3 is 17 residues long. J was trimmed by 0 bases and V by 0 bases; bases with no gene match: 3. CDR3 loop: CAWSLNWGGANTGQLYF. CDR3 DNA (partial): TGTGCCTGGAGTCTAAACTGGGGGGGCGCAAACACCGGG.

With respect to this clone: Germline and genes here are mouse. The CDR3 extends 4 residues past the end of the read, so its final part is completed from the germline J gene. This chain connects TRBV19 to TRBJ2-3; no definite D call. Between the trimmed V and J ends, which lost 3 bases and 0 bases, there was a span of 8 bases. This CDR3 is built from 14 residues. The germline V gene has CDR1 FNHDT and CDR2 SITEND (reference sequence). CDR3 in amino acids: CASSRHNSAETLYF. Incomplete CDR3 DNA: TGTGCCAGCAGTAGACACAATAGTGCAGAA.

Turning to this clone: Mouse gene names and germline throughout. The read ends 4 residues shy of where the CDR3 ends; the end is completed using the germline J gene. V and J are TRBV13-3 and TRBJ2-3; TRBD1 matches at 10 bases. The V and J ends lost 0 bases and 4 bases, in that order; junction bases with no gene match: 2. Germline values: CDR1 NNHDY, CDR2 SYVADS. CDR3 size: 15 residues. The DNA read from the CDR3 is TGTGCCAGCAGTGATGCGGGACAGGGGACAGAA. Protein: CASSDAGQGTE. The whole CDR3 protein is CASSDAGQGTETLYF.

This clone has a handful of counts. Gene names and germline refer to mouse. The read comes to an end 4 residues before the CDR3 does, leaving the germline J gene to fill in the end. This CDR3 is also generated by other DNA sequences in the sample. This sequence joins TRBV1 and TRBJ2-3; 8 positions agree with TRBD2. The V gene end was trimmed by 3 bases and the J gene end by 0 bases; junction bases not matched to a gene: 5. Germline V gives CDR1 NSQYPW, CDR2 LRSPGD (reference sequence). CDR3 length: 16 amino acids. The part of the CDR3 DNA that was read is TGCACCTGCAGTGCCCCGACTGGGGTTAGTGCAGAA. Translated: CTCSAPTGVSAE. From start to end, the CDR3 is CTCSAPTGVSAETLYF.